This T cell receptor beta chain came from a study of beta chain features in type 1 diabetes. Study-wide points: Individuals with type 1 diabetes displayed fewer insertions and more deletions at VDJ junctions. The naive, central memory and Treg TCRB repertoires looked more alike in patients than they did in healthy donors. Over-representation of high TCR-expressing cells was a possible consequence of cDNA sequencing. Type 1 diabetes patients had TCRB CDR3s that were shorter (moderately but significantly so) in all four CD4+ subsets.

As for this clone: Its target is not known.

The CDR3 covers 19 residues. Germline V CDR1 and CDR2: LNHDA, SQIVND (reference sequence). Deletions cut 3 bases from V and 2 bases from J, with 23 bases between. Naive, central memory, regulatory and stem cell-like memory cells within the CD4+ compartment were sorted using CD45RO/CCR7/CD25/CD127/CD95/CD27. Every isolated RNA sample was fully reverse transcribed, so sequencing captured expressed TCRB transcripts. Only in-frame clones appear in the TCRdb table, and some are missing; sequencing was by immunoSEQ multiplex PCR. There are about 250,000 clones in the sample; roughly 10% occur only once, and over 0.015% lies in the top ten.

The sequencing input was naive CD4+ T cells from blood. This receptor was obtained from a man aged 25-40 years with type 1 diabetes. V and J are TRBV19 and TRBJ1-3; D is possibly TRBD1 (6 bases). DNA of the CDR3: TGTGCCAGTAGTATGGCGTGGGGACAAAAACTTGGACCTGGAAACACCATATATTTT. It specifies CASSMAWGQKLGPGNTIYF.